These 28 T cell receptor beta chains originate from one sample sequenced in a study of CD8+CD57+ T cells in acquired aplastic anemia. According to the study, genomic DNA was the template for TCR beta VDJ and CDR3 profiling. MiXCR, applied by TCRdb to the reads, yields one record per CDR3 protein. The table has around 210,000 distinct CDR3 sequences, approximately 65% seen once. Patients chosen for sequencing had CD8+CD57+ cells that had expanded, as shown by flow cytometry. Sequencing was carried out using sorted CD4+, CD8+, or CD8+CD57+ T cells (not recorded which) from PBMCs. The receptors originated from a human donor with aplastic anemia.

This clonotype was seen a few times. The chain carries TRBV7-3 and TRBJ1-6; D remains unclear. Between the trimmed V and J ends, which lost 6 bases and 6 bases, there was a span of 21 bases. The CDR3 is 17 residues long. The germline CDR1 and CDR2 sequences are SGHTA and FQGTGA. CDR3 amino acids: CASSSPGSAWSNSPLHF. For the CDR3, the DNA is TGTGCCAGCAGTTCCCCCGGGTCGGCTTGGAGTAATTCACCCCTCCACTTT.

On this clonotype: At one end, the junction sequence differs from germline, possibly due to a read error. The chain links TRBV7-2 to TRBJ1-2, with D maybe TRBD1 (5 bases). Germline V gene sequence: CDR1 SGHTA, CDR2 FQGNSA. The CDR3 runs to 15 residues. CDR3 DNA: TGCGCCAGCAGCCAAGGGGCGAGGAGAGACTATGGCTACACCTTC. As protein: CASSQGARRDYGYTF.

This clonotype was seen once. Relative to the germline gene, one junction end is altered; a read error may explain this. The chain couples TRBV29-1 to TRBJ1-2; D perhaps matches TRBD1 (5 bases). From germline, CDR1 is SQVTM and CDR2 ANQGSEA. The CDR3 loop spans 12 amino acids. CDR3 residues: CGVGTAWDGYTF. CDR3 nucleotide sequence: TGCGGCGTCGGGACGGCGTGGGATGGCTACACCTTC.

CDR3 DNA sequence: TGTGCCAGCAGTGAAGCTGTGCCTAATGAGCAGTTCTTC. Translated, it gives CASSEAVPNEQFF. The chain links TRBV2 to TRBJ2-1, with D hard to call. V gave up 0 bases and J gave up 7 bases, with 7 bases separating them. CDR1 and CDR2 (germline): SNHLY, FYNNEI. The CDR3 contains 13 residues.

The genes are TRBV20-1 and TRBJ1-6; 9 bases match TRBD1. Germline lookup yields CDR1 DFQATT and CDR2 SNEGSKA (reference sequence). CDR3 length: 14 amino acids. The V segment lost 6 bases and the J segment 7 bases; nucleotides outside the gene matches: 7. CDR3 residues: CSADSGQGNSPLHF. The CDR3 bases are TGCAGTGCGGACTCGGGACAGGGAAATTCACCCCTCCACTTT.

J is TRBJ2-7 and V is TRBV10-3, with TRBD2 matching over 8 bases. The junction had 4 bases not matched to a gene; V was cut back by 2 bases and J by 4 bases. Per germline, CDR1 ENHRY and CDR2 SYGVKD. The CDR3 runs to 14 residues. CDR3 residues: CAISEGGGIYEQYF. CDR3 DNA sequence: TGTGCCATCAGTGAGGGCGGGGGGATTTACGAGCAGTACTTC.

This clonotype appeared many times. The chain carries TRBV4-1 and TRBJ2-1; D remains ambiguous. There are 11 residues in the CDR3. CDR1 is MGHRA, CDR2 YSYEKL, per germline. Trimming stripped 2 bases from V and 8 bases from J, with 4 bases between. The CDR3 DNA reads TGCGCCAGCAGCCAAACGGATGAGCAGTTCTTC. Protein: CASSQTDEQFF.

CDR3 residues: CASSRTGTLRQETQYF. The CDR3 coding sequence is TGTGCCAGCAGCCGTACCGGGACCCTCCGGCAAGAGACCCAGTACTTC. This chain uses TRBV5-5 with TRBJ2-5; D tentatively fits TRBD1 or TRBD2 (5 bases each). The ends were cut back, 4 bases at V and 2 bases at J, with 18 bases in the middle. CDR1 is SGHKS, CDR2 YYEKEE, per germline (reference sequence). The CDR3 loop spans 16 amino acids. Variable domain in full (rest from reference TRBV5-5 and TRBJ2-5): DAGVTQSPTHLIKTRGQQVTLRCSPISGHKSVSWYQQVLGQGPQFIFQYYEKEERGRGNFPDRFSARQFPNYSSELNVNALLLGDSALYLCASSRTGTLRQETQYFGPGTRLLVL.

This clonotype was recorded many times. The chain uses TRBV6-2 or TRBV6-3 and TRBJ2-3, with 8 positions matching TRBD2. V was pared by 6 bases and J by 0 bases, with 5 bases of the junction left unmatched. Germline assignment: CDR1 MNHEY and CDR2 SVGEGT. The CDR3 is made up of 15 amino acids. The CDR3, as DNA: TGTGCCAGCAGCCTAGCGGGTCCGAGCACAGATACGCAGTATTTT. This gives the protein CASSLAGPSTDTQYF.

This clonotype was seen at least ten times. The V gene is TRBV20-1, the J gene TRBJ1-2; 7 nucleotides agree with TRBD1. There are 13 residues in the CDR3. J gave up 2 bases and V 6 bases, and 6 bases lay outside the gene matches. Germline V gene lookup returns CDR1 DFQATT and CDR2 SNEGSKA (reference sequence). The CDR3 spells CSARGQVNYGYTF. The DNA for the CDR3 is TGCAGTGCCCGAGGACAGGTGAACTATGGCTACACCTTC.

Notes on this clonotype: Mismatch with germline at one junction end may stem from a read error. V gene TRBV24-1 combines with J gene TRBJ2-3, with a weak D call TRBD2 (5 bases). CDR1 and CDR2 (germline): KGHDR, SFDVKD. CDR3 length equals 14 residues. The CDR3 protein is CATSDPPRGDTQYF. The DNA for the CDR3 is TGCGCCACCAGTGACCCCCCTCGGGGAGATACGCAGTATTTT.

With respect to this clonotype: Germline and junction disagree at one end, which may indicate a read error. The chain recombines TRBV5-1 with TRBJ2-1; TRBD1 might be the D (6 bases). CDR1 is SGHRS and CDR2 is YFSETQ in the germline V gene. There are 11 residues in the CDR3. CDR3 bases: TGCGCCAGCAGCTTGAGACAGGTGGAGGTCTTC. It translates to CASSLRQVEVF.

This chain links TRBV14 with TRBJ1-1; D unresolved. CDR3 length: 13 residues. Per germline, CDR1 SGHDN and CDR2 FVKESK. Between the trimmed V and J ends, which lost 1 base and 5 bases, there was a span of 8 bases. CDR3 protein: CASSQARVTEAFF. The CDR3 region has the DNA TGTGCCAGCAGCCAAGCTAGGGTTACTGAAGCTTTCTTT.

This chain uses TRBV9 with TRBJ2-5; a possible D gene is TRBD2 (6 bases). This CDR3 spans 15 amino acids. CDR1 and CDR2 from the germline V gene are SGDLS and YYNGEE. The V end was cut by 0 bases, the J end by 5 bases, with 14 bases between. In nucleotides, the CDR3 is TGTGCCAGCAGCGTAGGTGATGAGGGGAGGGAGACCCAGTACTTC. This sequence encodes CASSVGDEGRETQYF.

The J gene is TRBJ2-7, the V gene TRBV5-1; D remains ambiguous. Germline V CDR1 and CDR2: SGHRS, YFSETQ. V gave up 0 bases and J gave up 0 bases, with 7 bases separating them. The CDR3 is 14 residues long. CDR3 sequence (DNA): TGCGCCAGCAGCTTGGCCGGCGACTCCTACGAGCAGTACTTC. This encodes CASSLAGDSYEQYF.

The gene calls are TRBV2 and TRBJ2-3; D remains unclear. V lost 2 bases and J lost 8, with 8 bases in between. The CDR3 contains 12 residues. Germline V gene lookup returns CDR1 SNHLY and CDR2 FYNNEI. CDR3 sequence (DNA): TGTGCCAGCAGTGAACCAGCCGGTACGCAGTATTTT. The encoded protein is CASSEPAGTQYF.

V and J are TRBV7-2 and TRBJ1-5; D is ambiguous. Germline CDR1 is SGHTA and CDR2 is FQGNSA. This CDR3 is built from 12 residues. V was trimmed by 3 bases and J by 4 bases, leaving 4 bases between them. CDR3 amino acids: CASSFVNQPQHF. CDR3 DNA: TGTGCCAGCAGCTTCGTAAATCAGCCCCAGCATTTT.

The chain employs TRBV7-9 and TRBJ1-6; possible D gene TRBD1, 5 bases. The CDR3 has 14 amino acids. Germline CDR1 reads SEHNR; CDR2 reads FQNEAQ (reference sequence). V was shortened by 0 bases and J by 11 bases, with 11 bases between the two germline ends. The CDR3 DNA reads TGTGCCAGCAGCTTAGCGGGGGTTGCGGCACCCCTCCACTTT. Translation: CASSLAGVAAPLHF.

This clonotype turned up a few times. This chain's CDR3 is CATRPTGQGGDEQFF. The CDR3, as DNA: TGTGCCACCAGACCGACGGGACAGGGCGGCGATGAGCAGTTCTTC. This chain links TRBV24-1 with TRBJ2-1; 9 bases are a match to TRBD1. Germline V gene sequence: CDR1 KGHDR, CDR2 SFDVKD. Losses at the gene ends were 7 bases for V and 8 bases for J; bases not matched to a gene: 11. The CDR3 has 15 residues.

This chain links TRBV2 with TRBJ2-7, with D maybe TRBD1 (6 bases). This CDR3 spans 14 amino acids. Germline V CDR1 and CDR2: SNHLY, FYNNEI. V was trimmed by 6 bases and J by 3 bases, leaving 15 bases between them. The CDR3 loop reads CASRGTGFSYEQYF. The CDR3 nucleotides read TGTGCCAGCAGGGGAACAGGGTTTAGCTACGAGCAGTACTTC.

This clonotype has more than one count but fewer than ten. The V call is TRBV10-3, the J call TRBJ2-1; a possible D gene is TRBD1 (5 bases). CDR1 and CDR2 (germline): ENHRY, SYGVKD. Trimming pared 3 bases from V and 2 bases from J, leaving 8 bases between. The CDR3 is 14 residues long. The CDR3 nucleotides are TGTGCCATCAGTGAAGGGGCCCCCTACAATGAGCAGTTCTTC. Translated, it gives CAISEGAPYNEQFF.

The chain is built from TRBV9 and TRBJ1-6, with 7 bases matching TRBD1. CDR3 length equals 15 residues. CDR1 SGDLS and CDR2 YYNGEE come from the germline V gene. V dropped 0 bases and J dropped 7; count of bases not matched to a gene: 4. The CDR3 region is CASSVEGQPNSPLHF. CDR3 nucleotide sequence: TGTGCCAGCAGCGTAGAGGGACAGCCGAATTCACCCCTCCACTTT.

The chain carries TRBV2 and TRBJ1-6; a weak D match, TRBD1 (6 bases). Looked up from germline, CDR1 is SNHLY and CDR2 is FYNNEI. Trimming took off 9 bases at V and 7 bases at J, with 10 bases between the two ends. The CDR3 runs to 12 residues. As DNA, the CDR3 is TGTGCCAGACAGGGAGGGAATTCACCCCTCCACTTT. Protein product: CARQGGNSPLHF.

J is TRBJ1-5 and V is TRBV12-3 or TRBV12-4; TRBD1 matches at 9 bases. The CDR3 runs 14 residues. V shed 5 bases and J 9 bases; nucleotides not matched to a gene: 8. This chain's CDR3 is CASSDDRGIVPQHF. In nucleotides, the CDR3 is TGTGCCAGCAGTGATGACAGGGGGATTGTGCCCCAGCATTTT.

This clonotype was detected only once. This chain uses TRBV4-2 with TRBJ1-1; D might be TRBD1 (5 bases). The CDR3 runs 15 residues. Germline CDR1 LGHNA, CDR2 YNFKEQ. V was trimmed by 4 bases and J by 1 base, leaving 13 bases between them. This CDR3 reads CASSPTEGTNTEAFF. The CDR3 DNA sequence: TGTGCCAGCAGCCCCACAGAGGGGACGAACACTGAAGCTTTCTTT.

A word on this clonotype: A read error may produce the germline difference seen at one junction end. The V call is TRBV19, the J call TRBJ2-7; 7 bases are a match to TRBD1. The CDR3 spans 14 residues. CDR1 and CDR2 (germline): LNHDA, SQIVND (reference sequence). In nucleotides, the CDR3 is TGTGCCAGCAGCTGGGACAGCGAAACCTACGAGCAGTGCTTC. Its protein is CASSWDSETYEQCF.

The rearrangement links TRBV5-6 to TRBJ2-1; D is undetermined. Germline CDR1 reads SGHDT; CDR2 reads YYEEEE. V was trimmed by 0 bases and J by 4 bases, leaving 11 bases between them. This CDR3 has 15 amino acids. CDR3 in DNA: TGTGCCAGCAGCTTGGGGCGACATAAGTACAATGAGCAGTTCTTC. This encodes CASSLGRHKYNEQFF.

The genes are TRBV15 and TRBJ1-3; D might be TRBD1 (5 bases). In germline, CDR1 is LNHNV, CDR2 YYDKDF (reference sequence). Trimming pared 8 bases from V and 0 bases from J, leaving 14 bases between. CDR3 length equals 15 residues. The CDR3 spells CATGGAGNSGNTIYF. The CDR3 region has the DNA TGTGCCACCGGGGGAGCGGGGAACTCTGGAAACACCATATATTTT.